This is a list of T cell receptor beta chains from one sample in a study of beta chain features in type 1 diabetes. Profiled with immunoSEQ multiplex PCR; TCRdb holds only in-frame clones, not every one. The sample shows over 150,000 clones, about 8% of them seen only once. The specimen sequenced was central memory CD4+ T cells from blood. The receptors come from a woman between 40 and 55 years old with type 1 diabetes. Each CDR3 is given with its conserved first and last residue. The order of the fields is D gene, V gene, J gene, clone size, CDR3 protein, CDR3 DNA. The D gene is left open where the match is weak. Some rows have no size entry. The others give once, few or many, or a class for an expanded clone.

>NA|TRBV29-1|TRBJ1-5|few
CSVTLSRSNQPQHF
TGCAGCGTTACTCTGTCCCGGAGCAATCAGCCCCAGCATTTT
>TRBD1|TRBV4-3|TRBJ1-2|few
CASSQRDSYGYTF
TGCGCCAGCAGCCAAAGGGACAGCTATGGCTACACCTTC
>TRBD1|TRBV7-2|TRBJ1-5|few
CASSLEGTANQPQHF
TGTGCCAGCAGCTTAGAAGGGACAGCGAATCAGCCCCAGCATTTT
>TRBD1|TRBV29-1|TRBJ1-4|NA
CSVRGQGMTNEKLFF
TGCAGCGTTAGGGGACAGGGGATGACTAATGAAAAACTGTTTTTT
>NA|TRBV4-3|TRBJ1-1|NA
CASSQESRNTEAFF
TGCGCCAGCAGCCAAGAATCCAGGAACACTGAAGCTTTCTTT
>TRBD1|TRBV10-3|TRBJ2-7|NA
CAISQGADEQYF
TGTGCCATCAGTCAGGGGGCCGACGAGCAGTACTTC
>TRBD2|TRBV5-1|TRBJ2-3|NA
CASSLRLAGGLSTDTQYF
TGCGCCAGCAGCTTGAGACTAGCGGGGGGACTCAGCACAGATACGCAGTATTTT
>TRBD2|TRBV7-3|TRBJ2-3|NA
CASSSGLAMTSTDTQYF
TGTGCCAGCAGCTCTGGACTAGCGATGACTAGCACAGATACGCAGTATTTT
>TRBD1|TRBV6-6|TRBJ2-5|NA
CASVRDSQETQYF
TGTGCCAGCGTGAGGGACAGCCAAGAGACCCAGTACTTC
>TRBD2|TRBV9|TRBJ2-3|NA
CASSVGASGVPTQYF
TGTGCCAGCAGCGTAGGTGCTAGCGGGGTCCCTACGCAGTATTTT
>NA|TRBV7-9|TRBJ1-2|NA
CASSLEGSGYTF
TGTGCCAGCAGCTTGGAAGGGAGTGGCTACACCTTC
>NA|TRBV4-1|TRBJ2-1|NA
CASSHPPGTDPNEQFF
TGCGCCAGCAGCCATCCCCCGGGGACTGACCCTAATGAGCAGTTCTTC
>TRBD2|TRBV18|TRBJ2-7|few
CASSPSSGVHEQYF
TGTGCCAGCTCTCCCAGCAGCGGGGTCCACGAGCAGTACTTC
>NA|TRBV5-1|TRBJ1-1|NA
CASSSNVQTDSYEAFF
TGCGCCAGCAGCTCCAATGTCCAGACGGACTCCTATGAAGCTTTCTTT
>NA|TRBV7-2|TRBJ2-5|NA
CASSLARDAGETQYF
TGTGCCAGCAGCTTAGCCCGGGATGCGGGAGAGACCCAGTACTTC
>TRBD1|TRBV4-3|TRBJ2-7|NA
CASSQNSGTGDEQYF
TGCGCCAGCAGCCAAAACTCCGGGACAGGAGACGAGCAGTACTTC
>NA|TRBV7-7|TRBJ2-5|few
CASSLGWAKETQYF
TGTGCTAGCAGCCTAGGGTGGGCCAAAGAGACCCAGTACTTC
>NA|TRBV10-3|TRBJ2-2|few
CAISESGQTGELFF
TGTGCCATCAGTGAGTCAGGACAGACCGGGGAGCTGTTTTTT
>NA|TRBV7-9|TRBJ2-7|many
CASSLREAGYEQYF
TGTGCCAGCAGCCTCCGCGAGGCCGGATACGAGCAGTACTTC
>NA|TRBV7-9|TRBJ1-1|many
CASNRQSTEAFF
TGTGCCAGCAACAGACAGAGCACTGAAGCTTTCTTT
>NA|TRBV28|TRBJ2-7|few
CASTSGLRGEQYF
TGTGCCAGCACCTCCGGCCTCCGCGGAGAGCAGTACTTC
>NA|TRBV6-5|TRBJ2-1|NA
CASSPPGSETEQFF
TGTGCCAGCAGCCCCCCGGGGAGCGAAACTGAGCAGTTCTTC
>TRBD1|TRBV7-9|TRBJ1-6|NA
CASSWEGGGYSPLHF
TGTGCCAGCAGCTGGGAAGGGGGCGGTTATTCACCCCTCCACTTT
>NA|TRBV29-1|TRBJ1-1|NA
CSVQTSFTEAFF
TGCAGCGTTCAGACATCGTTCACTGAAGCTTTCTTT
>NA|TRBV19|TRBJ2-1|NA
CATYDPRDYNEQFF
TGTGCCACCTACGACCCTCGGGACTACAATGAGCAGTTCTTC
>NA|TRBV29-1|TRBJ1-2|many
CSVAGQHYGYTF
TGCAGCGTTGCCGGACAGCACTATGGCTACACCTTC
>NA|TRBV10-3|TRBJ1-2|NA
CAISRTEAGYTF
TGTGCCATCAGTCGAACAGAAGCTGGCTACACCTTC
>TRBD2|TRBV28|TRBJ2-3|NA
CASRSGGFRTDTQYF
TGTGCCAGCAGATCCGGGGGGTTTAGGACAGATACGCAGTATTTT
>NA|TRBV25-1|TRBJ2-1|few
CASSEYDSRNEQFF
TGTGCCAGCAGTGAATACGACTCTCGGAATGAGCAGTTCTTC
>NA|TRBV6-6|TRBJ2-7|NA
CASSYSGGGYEQYF
TGTGCCAGCAGTTACTCTGGGGGAGGCTACGAGCAGTACTTC
>TRBD1|TRBV27|TRBJ2-1|NA
CASSLPGQGADEQFF
TGTGCCAGCAGTCTACCGGGACAGGGGGCCGATGAGCAGTTCTTC
>NA|TRBV6-5|TRBJ1-2|few
CASSPLQANYGYTF
TGTGCCAGCAGTCCCCTCCAGGCGAACTATGGCTACACCTTC
>TRBD1|TRBV7-2|TRBJ1-2|NA
CASSSDRVWVYGYTF
TGTGCCAGCAGCTCCGACAGGGTATGGGTGTATGGCTACACCTTC
>NA|TRBV5-8|TRBJ1-5|few
CASSLVLLQGQPQHF
TGTGCCAGCAGCTTGGTACTTTTGCAGGGTCAGCCCCAGCATTTT
>TRBD1|TRBV7-2|TRBJ1-5|NA
CASSLGDRRPQHF
TGTGCCAGCAGCTTAGGGGACAGGAGGCCCCAGCATTTT
>NA|TRBV4-2|TRBJ1-5|medium-sized
CASSQDPNQPQHF
TGTGCCAGCAGCCAAGATCCTAATCAGCCCCAGCATTTT
>NA|TRBV10-3|TRBJ2-4|NA
CAISESEDYGSRF
TGTGCCATCAGTGAGTCCGAGGACTACGGGAGTCGGTTC
>NA|TRBV27|TRBJ2-5|NA
CASSEGVWTGLKETQYF
TGTGCCAGCAGCGAGGGTGTCTGGACAGGACTAAAAGAGACCCAGTACTTC
>NA|TRBV7-9|TRBJ1-2|few
CASRGGAAPLEGYTF
TGTGCCAGTCGGGGGGGGGCCGCCCCCCTAGAGGGCTACACCTTC
>TRBD2|TRBV19|TRBJ2-1|NA
CASSRTSGYNEQFF
TGTGCCAGTAGTCGGACTAGCGGATACAATGAGCAGTTCTTC
>TRBD2|TRBV29-1|TRBJ2-7|NA
CSARGELYEQYF
TGCAGCGCCCGGGGGGAGCTGTACGAGCAGTACTTC
>NA|TRBV6-5|TRBJ1-5|few
CASSGETDQPQHF
TGTGCCAGCAGTGGAGAGACGGATCAGCCCCAGCATTTT
>NA|TRBV4-2|TRBJ2-1|few
CASSQDLYNEQFF
TGTGCCAGCAGCCAAGACTTGTACAATGAGCAGTTCTTC
>NA|TRBV4-2|TRBJ1-3|few
CASSQDRDRISGNTIYF
TGTGCCAGCAGCCAAGATCGAGACAGGATCTCTGGAAACACCATATATTTT
>TRBD1|TRBV7-9|TRBJ1-6|few
CASSLEQGAKSPLHF
TGTGCCAGCAGCTTAGAACAGGGGGCGAAATCACCCCTCCACTTT
>NA|TRBV6-5|TRBJ1-4|few
CASSYSTHRFNEKLFF
TGTGCCAGCAGTTACTCAACCCATAGATTTAATGAAAAACTGTTTTTT
>TRBD1|TRBV25-1|TRBJ1-4|NA
CASTTGGLREKLFF
TGTGCCAGCACTACAGGGGGCCTTAGGGAAAAACTGTTTTTT
>TRBD1|TRBV4-2|TRBJ2-4|few
CASSQEEGGWAKNIQYF
TGTGCCAGCAGCCAAGAAGAAGGGGGCTGGGCCAAAAACATTCAGTACTTC
>NA|TRBV2|TRBJ1-1|NA
CASTPRRNEAFF
TGTGCCAGCACTCCCCGGAGGAATGAAGCTTTCTTT
>NA|TRBV9|TRBJ2-7|NA
CASSVAQGGVVYF
TGTGCCAGCAGCGTCGCACAGGGGGGGGTAGTGTACTTC
>TRBD1|TRBV6-6|TRBJ1-5|few
CASRGTGNQPQHF
TGTGCCAGCAGAGGGACAGGGAATCAGCCCCAGCATTTT
>NA|TRBV11-2|TRBJ1-1|NA
CASSPDRGTEAFF
TGTGCCAGCAGCCCGGACAGAGGCACTGAAGCTTTCTTT
>NA|TRBV28|TRBJ2-7|NA
CASSSPPGVYEQYF
TGTGCCAGCAGTTCCCCACCAGGGGTTTACGAGCAGTACTTC
>TRBD1|TRBV7-2|TRBJ2-6|NA
CAIRQGSGANVLTF
TGTGCCATACGACAGGGGTCTGGGGCCAACGTCCTGACTTTC